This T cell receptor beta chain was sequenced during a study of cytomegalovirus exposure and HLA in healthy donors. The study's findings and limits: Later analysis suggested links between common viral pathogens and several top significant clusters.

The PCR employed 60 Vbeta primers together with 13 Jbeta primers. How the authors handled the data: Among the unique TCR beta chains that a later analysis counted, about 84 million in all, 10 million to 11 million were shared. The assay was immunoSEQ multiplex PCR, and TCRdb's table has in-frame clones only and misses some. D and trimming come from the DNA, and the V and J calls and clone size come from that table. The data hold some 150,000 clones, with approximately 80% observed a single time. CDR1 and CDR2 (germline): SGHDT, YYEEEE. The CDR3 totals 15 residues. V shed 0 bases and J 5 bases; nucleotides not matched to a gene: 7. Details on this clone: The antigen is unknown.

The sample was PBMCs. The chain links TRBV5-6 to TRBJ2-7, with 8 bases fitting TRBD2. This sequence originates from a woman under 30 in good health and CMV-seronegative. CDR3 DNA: TGTGCCAGCAGCTTGGTAACGGGAGGGAACCACGAGCAGTACTTC. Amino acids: CASSLVTGGNHEQYF.